Shown below are 20 T cell receptor beta chains from a single sample sequenced in a study of cytomegalovirus exposure and HLA in healthy donors. PCR amplification relied on 60 Vbeta primers (plus 13 Jbeta primers). The table came from immunoSEQ multiplex PCR; TCRdb's copy has only in-frame clones and leaves some out. The repertoire holds approximately 100,000 clones, with around 10% as singletons. The sequenced material came from PBMCs. Every receptor here comes from a man aged 50 to 59 in good health and CMV-seropositive.

The sample holds a few counts of this clone. The CDR3 nucleotides read TGTGCCAGCAGTCCGACTAGCGGGATCGTTGGTAATGAGCAGTTCTTC. This gives the protein CASSPTSGIVGNEQFF. V is TRBV2 and J is TRBJ2-1; 11 bases match TRBD2. The CDR3 has 16 residues. CDR1 and CDR2 (germline): SNHLY, FYNNEI. The V gene end was trimmed by 5 bases and the J gene end by 7 bases; junction bases not matched to a gene: 10.

This clone appeared a few times. DNA for the CDR3: TGTGCCAGCAGTAGCGGGCGACGCTTCGAGACCCAGTACTTC. It encodes CASSSGRRFETQYF. The rearrangement uses TRBV9 and TRBJ2-5; 7 nucleotides align to TRBD2. Trimming cost V 5 bases and J 5 bases; bases outside gene matches: 9. The CDR3 is 14 amino acids. Germline V gives CDR1 SGDLS, CDR2 YYNGEE.

As regards this clone: The junction departs from germline at one end; a sequencing error may be responsible. The V call is TRBV19, the J call TRBJ2-6, with D possibly matching TRBD1 (5 bases). The CDR3 is 15 amino acids. Germline V gene sequence: CDR1 LNHDA, CDR2 SQIVND (reference sequence). Written as DNA, the CDR3 is TGTGCCAGCCAGGGTTGGAACTCTGGGGCCAACGTCCTGCCTTTC. Its translation is CASQGWNSGANVLPF.

This chain connects TRBV27 to TRBJ2-7, with TRBD2 matching 9 bases. Looked up from germline, CDR1 is MNHEY and CDR2 is SMNVEV (reference sequence). The V segment lost 2 bases and the J segment 4 bases; nucleotides outside the gene matches: 3. This CDR3 is built from 14 residues. Here the CDR3 reads CASSLRLAGYEQYF. CDR3 DNA sequence: TGTGCCAGCAGTTTAAGGCTAGCGGGATACGAGCAGTACTTC.

The V call is TRBV27, the J call TRBJ2-1; 7 positions match TRBD2. The V and J ends lost 3 bases and 7 bases, in that order; junction bases with no gene match: 3. Per germline, CDR1 MNHEY and CDR2 SMNVEV (reference sequence). The length of the CDR3 is 13 residues. In DNA, the CDR3 is TGTGCCAGCAGTTTCGCCGGGGGGAATGAGCAGTTCTTC. Translation gives CASSFAGGNEQFF.

The gene calls are TRBV7-2 and TRBJ2-1; 7 bases are shared with TRBD2. Germline CDR1 SGHTA, CDR2 FQGNSA. J lost 0 bases, V lost 5 bases, and 4 bases had no gene match. The CDR3 has 15 residues. Here the CDR3 reads CASSLRDYSYNEQFF. The CDR3 DNA follows: TGTGCCAGCAGCCTCCGGGACTACTCCTACAATGAGCAGTTCTTC.

The chain recombines TRBV7-3 with TRBJ2-1; no reliable D call. The CDR3 totals 13 residues. Trimming pared 5 bases from V and 2 bases from J, leaving 7 bases between. CDR1 SGHTA and CDR2 FQGTGA come from the germline V gene. The CDR3 spells CASSLTTYNEQFF. CDR3 in DNA: TGTGCCAGCAGCCTCACTACCTACAATGAGCAGTTCTTC.

The chain links TRBV29-1 to TRBJ2-5; 8 bases are a match to TRBD2. CDR1 SQVTM and CDR2 ANQGSEA come from the germline V gene. The CDR3 has 18 residues. Trimming removed 0 bases from V and 7 bases from J; junction bases left unmatched: 19. DNA of the CDR3: TGCAGCGTTGAAGATCCCCTCGGGAGGGCGGCTTTTAGCGGGACCCAGTACTTC. Translated, it gives CSVEDPLGRAAFSGTQYF.

This clone was seen only a few times. The CDR3 region is CAGSGTGMEQYF. In nucleotides, the CDR3 is TGTGCCGGCTCCGGGACAGGGATGGAGCAGTACTTC. The rearrangement joins TRBV2 to TRBJ2-7; 9 bases map to TRBD1. This CDR3 has 12 residues. Germline lookup yields CDR1 SNHLY and CDR2 FYNNEI. Trimming took 11 bases from V and 7 from J; bases not matched to a gene: 9.

In its sample, this clone was seen a few times. CDR3 sequence (DNA): TGTGCCAGCAGCTTAGCGCTAGCGGTCTCCTACAATGAGCAGTTCTTC. Translation gives CASSLALAVSYNEQFF. This chain joins TRBV7-3 and TRBJ2-1; 7 nucleotides align to TRBD2. The CDR3 runs 16 residues. Germline V gene data show CDR1 as SGHTA and CDR2 as FQGTGA. The J segment lost 0 bases and the V segment lost 2 bases, leaving 4 bases of the junction unmatched.

Concerning this clone itself: The junction and the germline gene differ at one end; a read error may be behind it. The gene calls are TRBV5-5 and TRBJ2-1; 11 bases are shared with TRBD2. From germline, CDR1 is SGHKS and CDR2 YYEKEE (reference sequence). CDR3 size: 13 residues. The chain's CDR3 is CASRLAGNNEQFF. For the CDR3, the DNA is TGTGCTAGCAGACTAGCGGGGAACAATGAGCAGTTCTTC. The full variable domain, in which reference TRBV5-5 and TRBJ2-1 provide the parts outside the CDR3, is DAGVTQSPTHLIKTRGQQVTLRCSPISGHKSVSWYQQVLGQGPQFIFQYYEKEERGRGNFPDRFSARQFPNYSSELNVNALLLGDSALYLCASRLAGNNEQFFGPGTRLTVL.

The chain uses TRBV9 and TRBJ2-7, with D possibly TRBD2 on 5 matching bases. The CDR3 is 15 residues long. Germline V gene lookup returns CDR1 SGDLS and CDR2 YYNGEE. Trimming removed 2 bases from V and 1 base from J, with 13 bases in between. Here the CDR3 DNA reads TGTGCCAGCAGCGTGGGAGCAGGTCTATCCTACGAGCAGTACTTC. Translating gives CASSVGAGLSYEQYF.

This clone was detected a few times. This sequence joins TRBV4-2 and TRBJ1-3, with D maybe TRBD1 (5 bases). Germline V lookup: CDR1 LGHNA, CDR2 YNFKEQ. This CDR3 is 17 amino acids long. Deletions cut 0 bases from V and 0 bases from J, with 12 bases between. The CDR3 region has the DNA TGTGCCAGCAGCCAAGAGGGGCGGCAGGACTCTGGAAACACCATATATTTT. The encoded protein is CASSQEGRQDSGNTIYF.

In the case of this clone: At one end, the junction sequence differs from germline, possibly due to a read error. The chain employs TRBV28 and TRBJ2-7, with D perhaps TRBD1 (6 bases). Germline values: CDR1 MDHEN, CDR2 SYDVKM. CDR3 length equals 17 residues. The CDR3, as DNA: TGTGCCAGCAGTCCTAACGCCTGGACAGCCAGCTCCTACGGGCAGTACTTC. Protein product: CASSPNAWTASSYGQYF.

This clone came up a few times. The chain couples TRBV6-5 to TRBJ2-1; no clear D gene. V lost 5 bases and J lost 3, with 11 bases in between. The CDR3 consists of 14 residues. CDR1 MNHEY and CDR2 SVGAGI come from the germline V gene. The CDR3 is CASSRIVNYNEQFF. In nucleotides, the CDR3 is TGTGCCAGCAGTCGAATAGTTAACTACAATGAGCAGTTCTTC.

As for this clone: The same CDR3 also results from other DNA sequences found in this sample. V gene TRBV19 combines with J gene TRBJ2-3, with TRBD2 identical over 8 bases. The germline V gene encodes CDR1 LNHDA and CDR2 SQIVND (reference sequence). There are 16 residues in the CDR3. J was trimmed by 3 bases and V by 6 bases; bases with no gene match: 11. The CDR3 protein is CASSLPGLVPTDTQYF. CDR3 sequence (DNA): TGTGCCAGTAGCCTACCGGGACTAGTACCTACAGATACGCAGTATTTT.

This sequence joins TRBV5-4 and TRBJ2-1, with 9 bases matching TRBD2. This CDR3 contains 13 residues. Looked up from germline, CDR1 is SGHNT and CDR2 is YYREEE (reference sequence). V trimming: 4 bases; J trimming: 5 bases; junction bases outside the gene matches: 1. The CDR3 DNA reads TGTGCCAGCAGCGTAGCGGGAGACAATGAGCAGTTCTTC. Its protein is CASSVAGDNEQFF.

CDR3 coding DNA: TGTGCCAGCAGGCCGACAGGGGACGGGGAGCTGTTTTTT. Protein product: CASRPTGDGELFF. This chain links TRBV28 with TRBJ2-2, with TRBD1 matching over 8 bases. CDR1 is MDHEN, CDR2 SYDVKM, per germline. The CDR3 sequence is 13 residues long. The V gene end was trimmed by 6 bases and the J gene end by 7 bases; junction bases not matched to a gene: 4.

This clone was detected a few times. The chain has TRBV2 and TRBJ1-5; D perhaps matches TRBD1 (5 bases). The ends were cut back, 7 bases at V and 0 bases at J, with 13 bases in the middle. The CDR3 is 15 amino acids. Germline values: CDR1 SNHLY, CDR2 FYNNEI. The CDR3 sequence is CASTRTSSSNQPQHF. CDR3 nucleotides: TGTGCCAGCACTCGGACAAGTTCTAGCAATCAGCCCCAGCATTTT.

This clone was counted a few times. J is TRBJ1-1 and V is TRBV13, with 9 nucleotides matching TRBD1. Germline lookup yields CDR1 PRHDT and CDR2 FYEKMQ (reference sequence). With V trimmed by 0 bases and J by 7 bases, 3 bases remained unmatched. This CDR3 has 14 amino acids. CDR3 in amino acids: CASSLGGQGSEAFF. The CDR3 DNA reads as TGTGCCAGCAGCTTAGGGGGACAGGGCAGTGAAGCTTTCTTT.